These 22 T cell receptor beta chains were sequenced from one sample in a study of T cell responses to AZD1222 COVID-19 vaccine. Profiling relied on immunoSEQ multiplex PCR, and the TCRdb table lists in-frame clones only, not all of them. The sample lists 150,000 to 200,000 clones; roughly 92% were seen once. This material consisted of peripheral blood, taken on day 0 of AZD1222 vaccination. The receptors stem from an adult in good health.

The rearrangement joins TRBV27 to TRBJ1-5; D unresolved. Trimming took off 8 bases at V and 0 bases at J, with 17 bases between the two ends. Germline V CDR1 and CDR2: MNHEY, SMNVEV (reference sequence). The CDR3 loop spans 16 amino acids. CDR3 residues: CASPFPPAGSNQPQHF. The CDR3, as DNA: TGTGCCAGCCCCTTCCCCCCGGCAGGTAGCAATCAGCCCCAGCATTTT.

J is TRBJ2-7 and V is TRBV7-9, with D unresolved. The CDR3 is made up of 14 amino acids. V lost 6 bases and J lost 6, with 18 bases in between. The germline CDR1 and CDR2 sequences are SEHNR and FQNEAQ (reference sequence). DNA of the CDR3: TGTGCCAGCAGTCACCCCGCCCCCGCCCTCGAGCAGTACTTC. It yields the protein CASSHPAPALEQYF.

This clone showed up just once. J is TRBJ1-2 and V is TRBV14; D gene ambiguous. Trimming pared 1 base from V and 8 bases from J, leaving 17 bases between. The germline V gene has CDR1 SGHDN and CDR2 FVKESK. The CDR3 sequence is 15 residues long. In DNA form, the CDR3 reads TGTGCCAGCAGCCAAGTATCCAATGCCGTTCGAGGCTACACCTTC. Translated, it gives CASSQVSNAVRGYTF.

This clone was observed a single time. The CDR3 loop is CASSFSSNQPQHF. In DNA, the CDR3 is TGTGCCAGCAGTTTCAGTAGCAATCAGCCCCAGCATTTT. This chain uses TRBV27 with TRBJ1-5; unclear D gene. V shed 3 bases and J shed 0 bases, with 3 bases lying between them. The CDR3 runs to 13 residues. Germline V gives CDR1 MNHEY, CDR2 SMNVEV (reference sequence).

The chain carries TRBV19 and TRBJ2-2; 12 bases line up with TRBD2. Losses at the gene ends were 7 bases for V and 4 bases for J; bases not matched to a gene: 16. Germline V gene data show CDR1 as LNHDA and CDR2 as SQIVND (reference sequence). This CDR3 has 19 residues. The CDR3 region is CASNPTPASGGAVTGELFF. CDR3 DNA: TGTGCCAGTAACCCTACCCCGGCTAGCGGGGGGGCGGTCACCGGGGAGCTGTTTTTT.

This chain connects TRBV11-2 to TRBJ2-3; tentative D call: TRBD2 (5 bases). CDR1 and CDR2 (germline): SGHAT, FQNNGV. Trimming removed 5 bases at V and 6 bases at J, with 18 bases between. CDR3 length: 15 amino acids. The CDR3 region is CASSLAPNWRDTQYF. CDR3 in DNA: TGTGCCAGCAGCCTAGCACCCAACTGGAGGGATACGCAGTATTTT.

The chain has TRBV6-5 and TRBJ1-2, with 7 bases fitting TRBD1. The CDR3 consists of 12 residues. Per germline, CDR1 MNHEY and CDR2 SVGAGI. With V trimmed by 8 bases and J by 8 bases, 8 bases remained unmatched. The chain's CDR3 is CASGRLRGGYTF. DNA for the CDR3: TGTGCCAGCGGACGACTCAGGGGGGGCTACACCTTC.

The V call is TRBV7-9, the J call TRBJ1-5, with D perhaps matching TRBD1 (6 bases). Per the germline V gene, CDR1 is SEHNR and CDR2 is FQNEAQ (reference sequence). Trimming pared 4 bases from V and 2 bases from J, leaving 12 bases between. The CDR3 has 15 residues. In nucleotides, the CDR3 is TGTGCCAGCAGCTCAGACAGGAGCGGCAATCAGCCCCAGCATTTT. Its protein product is CASSSDRSGNQPQHF.

The chain's CDR3 is CASSLNGGNTEAFF. CDR3 DNA: TGTGCCAGCAGTTTAAATGGGGGGAACACTGAAGCTTTCTTT. The J gene is TRBJ1-1, the V gene TRBV27; weak D call: TRBD1 (5 bases). The CDR3 spans 14 residues. Trimming left V 2 bases short and J 1 base short, with 8 bases between. Germline V gene sequence: CDR1 MNHEY, CDR2 SMNVEV (reference sequence).

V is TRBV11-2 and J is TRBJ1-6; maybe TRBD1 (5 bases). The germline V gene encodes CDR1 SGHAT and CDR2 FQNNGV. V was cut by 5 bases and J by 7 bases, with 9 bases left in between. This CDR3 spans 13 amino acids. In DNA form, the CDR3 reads TGTGCCAGCAGCCTAGGGGTGAATTCACCCCTCCACTTT. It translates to CASSLGVNSPLHF.

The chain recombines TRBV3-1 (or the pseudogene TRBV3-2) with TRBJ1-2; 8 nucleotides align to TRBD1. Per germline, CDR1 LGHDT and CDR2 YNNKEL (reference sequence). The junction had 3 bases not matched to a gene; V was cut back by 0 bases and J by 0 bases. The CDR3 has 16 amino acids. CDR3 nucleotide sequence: TGTGCCAGCAGCCAAGAGGACAGGGTGGCTAACTATGGCTACACCTTC. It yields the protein CASSQEDRVANYGYTF.

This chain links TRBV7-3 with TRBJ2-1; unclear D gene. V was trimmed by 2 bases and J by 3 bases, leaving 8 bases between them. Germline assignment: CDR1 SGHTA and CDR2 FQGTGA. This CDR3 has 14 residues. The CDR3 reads CASSLLASYNEQFF. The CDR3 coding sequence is TGTGCCAGCAGCTTACTGGCTAGCTACAATGAGCAGTTCTTC.

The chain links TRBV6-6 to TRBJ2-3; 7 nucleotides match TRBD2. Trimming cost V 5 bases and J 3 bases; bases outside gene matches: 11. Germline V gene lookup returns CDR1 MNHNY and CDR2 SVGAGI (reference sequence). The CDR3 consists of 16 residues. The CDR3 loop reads CASSPAAGVGTDTQYF. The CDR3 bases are TGTGCCAGCAGTCCGGCGGCGGGGGTCGGGACAGATACGCAGTATTTT.

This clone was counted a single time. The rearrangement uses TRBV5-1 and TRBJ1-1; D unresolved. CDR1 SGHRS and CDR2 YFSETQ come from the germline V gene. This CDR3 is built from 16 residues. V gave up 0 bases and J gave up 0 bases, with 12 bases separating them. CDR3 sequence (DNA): TGCGCCAGCAGCTTGGCCTTGGGCAGGTTGAACACTGAAGCTTTCTTT. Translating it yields CASSLALGRLNTEAFF.

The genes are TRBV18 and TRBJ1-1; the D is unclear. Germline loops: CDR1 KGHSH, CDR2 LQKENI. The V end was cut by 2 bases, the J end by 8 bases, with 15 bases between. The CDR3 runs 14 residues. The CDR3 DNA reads TGTGCCAGCTCACCAATGGGCGGATCCAACGAAGCTTTCTTT. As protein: CASSPMGGSNEAFF. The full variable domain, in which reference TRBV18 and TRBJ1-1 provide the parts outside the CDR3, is NAGVMQNPRHLVRRRGQEARLRCSPMKGHSHVYWYRQLPEEGLKFMVYLQKENIIDESGMPKERFSAEFPKEGPSILRIQQVVRGDSAAYFCASSPMGGSNEAFFGQGTRLTVV.

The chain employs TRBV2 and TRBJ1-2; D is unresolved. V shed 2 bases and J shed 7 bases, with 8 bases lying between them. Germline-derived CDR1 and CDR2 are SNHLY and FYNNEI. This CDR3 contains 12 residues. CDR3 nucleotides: TGTGCCAGCAGTGAAAGACGGAGTGGCTACACCTTC. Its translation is CASSERRSGYTF.

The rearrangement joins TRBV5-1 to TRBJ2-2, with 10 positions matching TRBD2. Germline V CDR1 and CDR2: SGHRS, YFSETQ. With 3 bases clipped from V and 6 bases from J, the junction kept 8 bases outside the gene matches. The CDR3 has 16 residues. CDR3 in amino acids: CASSSRSGGAAGELFF. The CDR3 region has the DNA TGCGCCAGCAGCTCGAGGAGCGGGGGGGCCGCCGGGGAGCTGTTTTTT.

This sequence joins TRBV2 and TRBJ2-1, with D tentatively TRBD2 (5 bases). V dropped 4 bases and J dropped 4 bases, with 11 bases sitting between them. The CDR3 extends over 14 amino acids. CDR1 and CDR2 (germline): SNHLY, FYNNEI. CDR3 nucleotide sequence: TGTGCCAGCAGTGGACTATTGGGTTACAATGAGCAGTTCTTC. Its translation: CASSGLLGYNEQFF.

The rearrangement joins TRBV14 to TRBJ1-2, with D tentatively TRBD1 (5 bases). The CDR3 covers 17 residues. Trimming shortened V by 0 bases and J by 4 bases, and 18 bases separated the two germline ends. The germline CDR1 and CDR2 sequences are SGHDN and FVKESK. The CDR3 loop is CASSQEVGAASFYGYTF. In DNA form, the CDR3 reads TGTGCCAGCAGCCAAGAGGTAGGGGCTGCGAGTTTCTATGGCTACACCTTC.

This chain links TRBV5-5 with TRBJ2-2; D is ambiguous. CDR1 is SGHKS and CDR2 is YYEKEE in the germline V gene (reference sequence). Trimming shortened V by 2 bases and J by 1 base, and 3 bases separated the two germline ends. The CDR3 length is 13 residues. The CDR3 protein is CASSFLNTGELFF. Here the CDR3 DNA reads TGTGCCAGCAGCTTTTTGAACACCGGGGAGCTGTTTTTT.

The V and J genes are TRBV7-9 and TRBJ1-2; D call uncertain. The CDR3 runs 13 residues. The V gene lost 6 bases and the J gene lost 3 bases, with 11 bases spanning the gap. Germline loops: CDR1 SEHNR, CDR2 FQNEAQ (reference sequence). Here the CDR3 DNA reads TGTGCCAGCAGTTTCGACGGATACTATGGCTACACCTTC. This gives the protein CASSFDGYYGYTF.

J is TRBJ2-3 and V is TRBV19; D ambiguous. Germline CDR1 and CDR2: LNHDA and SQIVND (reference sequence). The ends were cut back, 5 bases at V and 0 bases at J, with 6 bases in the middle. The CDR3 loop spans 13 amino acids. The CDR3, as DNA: TGTGCCAGTAGTGGATACAGCACAGATACGCAGTATTTT. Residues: CASSGYSTDTQYF.